The 8 T cell receptor beta chains below all came from one sample that was sequenced in a study of blood T cell repertoires in COVID-19. Using immunoSEQ multiplex PCR, the repertoire was profiled, and TCRdb retains in-frame clones only, with some absent. The sample lists about 470,000 clones; roughly 90% were seen once. Sequencing input: PBMCs or T cells enriched from blood (not recorded which). The origin of the receptors is a woman aged 18-29 years who had recovered from COVID-19.

The chain couples TRBV7-9 to TRBJ1-4, with 9 bases that match TRBD1. Germline V lookup: CDR1 SEHNR, CDR2 FQNEAQ (reference sequence). The CDR3 is 14 residues long. The V gene end was trimmed by 3 bases and the J gene end by 5 bases; junction bases not matched to a gene: 1. The CDR3 sequence is CASSFDRGNEKLFF. The CDR3 nucleotides are TGTGCCAGCAGCTTCGACAGGGGGAATGAAAAACTGTTTTTT.

This sequence joins TRBV18 and TRBJ1-3, with 9 nucleotides matching TRBD1. Trimming took 2 bases from V and 5 from J; bases not matched to a gene: 4. This CDR3 spans 15 amino acids. The germline CDR1 and CDR2 sequences are KGHSH and LQKENI. Here the CDR3 DNA reads TGTGCCAGCTCACCAGGAGGACAGGGGAGAAACACCATATATTTT. Translating it yields CASSPGGQGRNTIYF.

The chain uses TRBV6-6 and TRBJ2-5; 8 positions match TRBD1. Per germline, CDR1 MNHNY and CDR2 SVGAGI (reference sequence). The length of the CDR3 is 14 residues. J gave up 4 bases and V 0 bases, and 1 base lay outside the gene matches. The CDR3 nucleotides read TGTGCCAGCAGTTACTCCACAGGGGGAGAGACCCAGTACTTC. Protein: CASSYSTGGETQYF.

The rearrangement uses TRBV30 and TRBJ2-7; TRBD2 matches at 8 bases. Germline V gene lookup returns CDR1 GTSNPN and CDR2 SVGIG (reference sequence). V trimming: 0 bases; J trimming: 2 bases; junction bases outside the gene matches: 3. The CDR3 contains 14 residues. The CDR3 nucleotides are TGTGCCTGGAGTGTACCCGGGGGGGCCTACGAGCAGTACTTC. Amino acids: CAWSVPGGAYEQYF.

This chain connects TRBV12-5 to TRBJ2-3, with D possibly being TRBD1 (6 bases). The ends were cut back, 1 base at V and 0 bases at J, with 11 bases in the middle. The length of the CDR3 is 16 residues. The germline V gene has CDR1 LGHNT and CDR2 FRNRAP. The CDR3 nucleotides are TGTGCTAGTGGTTTGGGACAGGACCCTAGCACAGATACGCAGTATTTT. This codes for CASGLGQDPSTDTQYF.

This clone is deemed medium-sized. The rearrangement links TRBV4-2 to TRBJ1-2; maybe TRBD1 (5 bases). Germline CDR1 LGHNA, CDR2 YNFKEQ. V was trimmed by 0 bases and J by 4 bases, leaving 15 bases between them. This CDR3 region has 16 residues. The CDR3 DNA sequence: TGTGCCAGCAGCCAAGATATAGGGGCGGCAGGCTATGGCTACACCTTC. It codes for CASSQDIGAAGYGYTF.

The J gene is TRBJ1-5, the V gene TRBV5-8; 7 positions agree with TRBD1. From germline, CDR1 is SGHTS and CDR2 YDEGEE. The CDR3 contains 15 residues. J was trimmed by 9 bases and V by 0 bases; bases with no gene match: 9. CDR3 sequence reads: CASSLEPGGFGPQHF. CDR3 DNA: TGTGCCAGCAGCTTGGAGCCAGGGGGATTTGGGCCCCAGCATTTT.

The gene calls are TRBV28 and TRBJ2-7; TRBD1 might be the D (6 bases). Trimming took 5 bases from V and 3 from J, leaving 14 bases between them. Germline-derived CDR1 and CDR2 are MDHEN and SYDVKM. This CDR3 comprises 14 residues. The CDR3 spells CASSPPTGLYEQYF. The DNA of the CDR3 is TGTGCCAGCAGTCCACCGACAGGACTCTACGAGCAGTACTTC.